This T cell receptor beta chain was identified in a study of blood T cell repertoires in COVID-19. The count of this clone is one. Authors' analysis steps: Amplification of reference gene primers was used by the study to estimate nucleated cell counts. Produced via immunoSEQ multiplex PCR; TCRdb's table is partial and in-frame only. V and J calls and clone size come straight from that table; D and trimming were deduced from the DNA. The sample has 45,000 to 60,000 clones; around 87% are singletons. The junction had 14 bases not matched to a gene; V was cut back by 6 bases and J by 7 bases. The CDR3 extends over 16 amino acids. Per germline, CDR1 WNHNN and CDR2 SYGVQD (reference sequence).

The chain combines TRBV10-1 with TRBJ2-2; 7 positions agree with TRBD1. This clonotype was sampled from a human donor with active COVID-19. The donor label of this sample is uncertain. The material sequenced was peripheral blood. The CDR3 here is CASRVREGQRNGELFF. CDR3 DNA sequence: TGCGCCAGCAGAGTCCGAGAGGGACAGCGAAACGGGGAGCTGTTTTTT.